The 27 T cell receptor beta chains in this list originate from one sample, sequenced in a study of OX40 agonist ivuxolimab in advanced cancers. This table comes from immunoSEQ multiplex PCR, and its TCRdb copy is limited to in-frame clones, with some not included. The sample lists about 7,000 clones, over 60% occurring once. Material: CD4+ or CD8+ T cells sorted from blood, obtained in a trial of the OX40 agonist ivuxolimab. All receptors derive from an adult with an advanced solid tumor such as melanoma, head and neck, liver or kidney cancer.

The CDR3 protein is CASSLNINQPQHF. CDR3 coding DNA: TGTGCCAGCAGTTTAAATATCAATCAGCCCCAGCATTTT. This chain uses TRBV28 with TRBJ1-5; no reliable D call. Germline CDR1 MDHEN, CDR2 SYDVKM. The CDR3 consists of 13 residues. With 2 bases removed from V and 3 bases from J, the gap between germline ends came to 5 bases.

CDR3 sequence reads: CASSTRLAGDQETQYF. Here the CDR3 DNA reads TGTGCCAGCAGTACCCGACTAGCGGGAGACCAAGAGACCCAGTACTTC. The chain combines TRBV28 with TRBJ2-5; 12 bases map to TRBD2. V dropped 5 bases and J dropped 0; count of bases not matched to a gene: 4. In germline, CDR1 is MDHEN, CDR2 SYDVKM. This CDR3 is built from 16 residues.

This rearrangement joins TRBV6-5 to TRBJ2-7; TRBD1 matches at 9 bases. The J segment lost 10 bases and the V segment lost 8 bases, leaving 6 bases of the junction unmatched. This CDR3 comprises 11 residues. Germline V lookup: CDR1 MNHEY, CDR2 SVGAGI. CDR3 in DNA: TGTGCCAGCGTACAGGGGGCCCTACAGTACTTC. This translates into CASVQGALQYF.

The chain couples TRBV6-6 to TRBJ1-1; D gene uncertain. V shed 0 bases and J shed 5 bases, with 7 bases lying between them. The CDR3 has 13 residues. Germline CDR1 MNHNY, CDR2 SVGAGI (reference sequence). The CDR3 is CASSYSMWTEAFF. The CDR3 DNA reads TGTGCCAGCAGTTACTCGATGTGGACTGAAGCTTTCTTT.

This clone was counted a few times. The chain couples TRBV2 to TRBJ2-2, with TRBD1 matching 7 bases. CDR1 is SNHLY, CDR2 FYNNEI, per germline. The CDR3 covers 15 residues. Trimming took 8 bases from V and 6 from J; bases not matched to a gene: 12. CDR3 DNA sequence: TGTGCCAGCTCAGAGGGACAGATTTCACCCGGGGAGCTGTTTTTT. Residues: CASSEGQISPGELFF.

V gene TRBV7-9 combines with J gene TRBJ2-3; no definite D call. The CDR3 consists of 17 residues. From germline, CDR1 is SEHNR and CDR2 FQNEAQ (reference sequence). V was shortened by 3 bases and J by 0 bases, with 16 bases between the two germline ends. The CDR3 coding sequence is TGTGCCAGCAGCTTGAACCTTCCAACCATTAGCACAGATACGCAGTATTTT. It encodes CASSLNLPTISTDTQYF.

The CDR3 is CASSPFGLQANYGYTF. As DNA, the CDR3 is TGTGCCAGCAGCCCGTTTGGACTTCAAGCTAACTATGGCTACACCTTC. This chain joins TRBV11-3 and TRBJ1-2; D unresolved. Germline CDR1 SGHNT, CDR2 YENEEA. This CDR3 is built from 16 residues. V was pared by 5 bases and J by 0 bases, with 16 bases between.

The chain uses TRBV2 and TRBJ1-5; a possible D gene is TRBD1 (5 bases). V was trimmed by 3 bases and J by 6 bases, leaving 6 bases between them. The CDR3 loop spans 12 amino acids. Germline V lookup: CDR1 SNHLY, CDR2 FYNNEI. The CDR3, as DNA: TGTGCCAGCAGTGATCAGGGTCAGCCCCAGCATTTT. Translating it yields CASSDQGQPQHF.

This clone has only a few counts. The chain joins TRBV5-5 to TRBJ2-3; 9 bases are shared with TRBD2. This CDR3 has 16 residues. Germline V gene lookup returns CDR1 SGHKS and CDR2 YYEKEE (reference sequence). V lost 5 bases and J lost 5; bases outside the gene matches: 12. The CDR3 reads CASRLGSGSSGDTQYF. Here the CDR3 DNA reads TGTGCCAGCAGATTAGGTAGCGGGAGTTCAGGAGATACGCAGTATTTT.

In nucleotides, the CDR3 is TGTGCCAGCAGTGATAACCCGGCTAGCGGGACCGGGGAGCTGTTTTTT. Protein product: CASSDNPASGTGELFF. The chain links TRBV6-4 to TRBJ2-2, with 8 bases aligning to TRBD2. The J segment lost 5 bases and the V segment lost 3 bases, leaving 8 bases of the junction unmatched. The CDR3 contains 16 residues. CDR1 and CDR2 (germline): MRHNA, SNTAGT.

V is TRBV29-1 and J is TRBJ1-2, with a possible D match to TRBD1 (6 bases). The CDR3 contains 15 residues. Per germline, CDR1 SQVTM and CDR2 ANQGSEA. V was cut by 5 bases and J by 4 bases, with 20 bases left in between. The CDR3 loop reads CSVYLSSGTSYGYTF. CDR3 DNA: TGCAGCGTTTACCTCAGTTCCGGGACATCCTATGGCTACACCTTC.

The CDR3 sequence is CASSSPQGYQETQYF. The CDR3 DNA follows: TGTGCCAGCAGCTCACCACAGGGGTACCAAGAGACCCAGTACTTC. This chain links TRBV7-8 with TRBJ2-5; TRBD1 aligns across 7 bases. The CDR3 is made up of 15 amino acids. The trim removed 4 bases at V and 0 bases at J, leaving 5 bases unmatched. Germline V gives CDR1 SGHVS, CDR2 FQNEAQ.

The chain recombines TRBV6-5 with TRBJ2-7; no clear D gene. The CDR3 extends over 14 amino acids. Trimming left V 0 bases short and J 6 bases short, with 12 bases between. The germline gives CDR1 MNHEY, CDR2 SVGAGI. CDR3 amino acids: CASSYSSTAAEQYF. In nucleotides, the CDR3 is TGTGCCAGCAGTTACTCGAGTACGGCGGCCGAGCAGTACTTC.

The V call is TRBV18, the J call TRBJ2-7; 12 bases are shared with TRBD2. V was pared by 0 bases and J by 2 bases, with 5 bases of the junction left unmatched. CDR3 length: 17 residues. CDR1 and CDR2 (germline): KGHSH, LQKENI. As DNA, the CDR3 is TGTGCCAGCTCACCACCCGGACTAGCGGGGTCTGCCTACGAGCAGTACTTC. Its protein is CASSPPGLAGSAYEQYF. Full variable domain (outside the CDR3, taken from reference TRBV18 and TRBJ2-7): NAGVMQNPRHLVRRRGQEARLRCSPMKGHSHVYWYRQLPEEGLKFMVYLQKENIIDESGMPKERFSAEFPKEGPSILRIQQVVRGDSAAYFCASSPPGLAGSAYEQYFGPGTRLTVT.

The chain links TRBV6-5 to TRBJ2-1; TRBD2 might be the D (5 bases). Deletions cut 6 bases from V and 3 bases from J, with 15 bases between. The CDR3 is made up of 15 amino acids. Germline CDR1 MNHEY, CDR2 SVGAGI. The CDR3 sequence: CASRDLRTHYNEQFF. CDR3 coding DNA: TGTGCCAGCAGGGATCTCCGGACTCACTACAATGAGCAGTTCTTC.

CDR3 in DNA: TGCAGCGTCTTGACCGGAGGTCTGGGCTACACCTTC. Its translation is CSVLTGGLGYTF. This sequence joins TRBV29-1 and TRBJ1-2; D is uncertain. This CDR3 comprises 12 residues. Germline assignment: CDR1 SQVTM and CDR2 ANQGSEA. Deletions cut 6 bases from V and 8 bases from J, with 16 bases between.

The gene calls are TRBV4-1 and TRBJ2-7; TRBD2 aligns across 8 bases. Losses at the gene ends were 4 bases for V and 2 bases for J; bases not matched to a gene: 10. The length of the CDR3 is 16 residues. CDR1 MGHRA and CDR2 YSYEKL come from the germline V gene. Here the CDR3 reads CASSRGGVAGTYEQYF. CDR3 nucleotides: TGCGCCAGCAGCCGCGGAGGGGTAGCGGGGACCTACGAGCAGTACTTC.

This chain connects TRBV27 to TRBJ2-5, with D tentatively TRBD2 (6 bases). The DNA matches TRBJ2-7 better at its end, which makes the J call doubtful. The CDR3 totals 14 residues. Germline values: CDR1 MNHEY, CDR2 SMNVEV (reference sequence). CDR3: CASNPGGTGYEQYF. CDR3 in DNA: TGTGCCAGCAACCCTGGCGGGACTGGCTACGAGCAGTACTTC.

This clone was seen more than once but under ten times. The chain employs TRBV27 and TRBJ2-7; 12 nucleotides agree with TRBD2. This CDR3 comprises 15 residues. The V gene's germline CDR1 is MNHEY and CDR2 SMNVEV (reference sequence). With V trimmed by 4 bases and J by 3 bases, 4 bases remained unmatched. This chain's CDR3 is CASSWGLAGFYEQYF. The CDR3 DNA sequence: TGTGCCAGCAGTTGGGGACTAGCGGGCTTCTACGAGCAGTACTTC.

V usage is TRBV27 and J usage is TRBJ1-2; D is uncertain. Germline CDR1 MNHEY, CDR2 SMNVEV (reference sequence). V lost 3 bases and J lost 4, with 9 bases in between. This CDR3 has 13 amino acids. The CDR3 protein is CASSLRVGYGYTF. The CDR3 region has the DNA TGTGCCAGCAGTTTGAGAGTCGGCTATGGCTACACCTTC.

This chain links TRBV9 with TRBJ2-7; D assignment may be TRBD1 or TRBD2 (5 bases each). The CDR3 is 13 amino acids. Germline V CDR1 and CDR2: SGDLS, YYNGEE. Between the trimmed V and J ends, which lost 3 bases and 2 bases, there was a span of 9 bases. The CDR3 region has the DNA TGTGCCAGCAGCGCCTGGGACGCCTACGAGCAGTACTTC. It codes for CASSAWDAYEQYF.

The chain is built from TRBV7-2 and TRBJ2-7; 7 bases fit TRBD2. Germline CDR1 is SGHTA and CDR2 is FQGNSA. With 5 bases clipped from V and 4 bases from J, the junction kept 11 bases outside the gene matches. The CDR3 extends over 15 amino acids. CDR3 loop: CASSPGVGEGYEQYF. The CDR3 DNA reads TGTGCCAGCAGCCCTGGGGTAGGGGAGGGGTACGAGCAGTACTTC.

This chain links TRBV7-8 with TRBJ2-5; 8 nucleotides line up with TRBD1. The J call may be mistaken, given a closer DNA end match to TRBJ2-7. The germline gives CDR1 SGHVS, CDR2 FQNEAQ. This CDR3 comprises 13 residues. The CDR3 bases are TGTGCCAGCAGCCTCGACAGGGGTGACGAGCAGTACTTC. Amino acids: CASSLDRGDEQYF.

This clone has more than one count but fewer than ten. The CDR3 protein is CASGSSGPGELFF. The CDR3 bases are TGTGCCAGCGGATCGTCAGGGCCCGGGGAGCTGTTTTTT. The J gene is TRBJ2-2, the V gene TRBV27; TRBD1 might be the D (5 bases). The germline V and J ends were trimmed by 8 bases and 6 bases, with 13 bases remaining between them. Germline lookup yields CDR1 MNHEY and CDR2 SMNVEV (reference sequence). This CDR3 region has 13 residues.

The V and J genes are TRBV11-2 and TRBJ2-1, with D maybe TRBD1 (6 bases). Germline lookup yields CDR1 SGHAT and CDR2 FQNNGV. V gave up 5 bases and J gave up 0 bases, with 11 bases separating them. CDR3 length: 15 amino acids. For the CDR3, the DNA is TGTGCCAGCAGCCAGGGACATCCCTCCTACAATGAGCAGTTCTTC. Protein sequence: CASSQGHPSYNEQFF.

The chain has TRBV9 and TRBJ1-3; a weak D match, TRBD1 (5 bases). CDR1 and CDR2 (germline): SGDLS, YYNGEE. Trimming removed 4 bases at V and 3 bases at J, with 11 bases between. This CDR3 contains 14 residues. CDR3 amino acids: CASSSDSDGNTIYF. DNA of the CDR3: TGTGCCAGCAGCTCAGACAGCGATGGAAACACCATATATTTT.

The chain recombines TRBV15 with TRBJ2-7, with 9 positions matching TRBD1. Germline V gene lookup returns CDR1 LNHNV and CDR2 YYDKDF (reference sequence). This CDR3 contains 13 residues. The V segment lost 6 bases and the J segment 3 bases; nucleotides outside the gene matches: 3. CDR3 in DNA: TGTGCCACCAGTCAGGACAGGGGCTACGAGCAGTACTTC. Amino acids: CATSQDRGYEQYF.